This entry concerns a single TCR beta chain. Antigen unknown. Some clones are missing from TCRdb's copy, which holds only in-frame ones; the method was immunoSEQ multiplex PCR. The table has around 1.4 million clones, approximately 98.5% seen once. This sample was taken from a study of shared clonotypes between healthy human individuals. Study background: Aged between 18 and 49, the donors were a couple of women and a few men.

Germline V CDR1 and CDR2: MNHEY, SMNVEV (reference sequence). Between the trimmed V and J ends, which lost 7 bases and 3 bases, there was a span of 13 bases. The CDR3 covers 13 residues. Whole-study results and caveats: Among four donors, approximately 5% of naive CD4 clonotypes were found in common. Compared with memory subsets, naive subsets generally had larger estimated richness.

Sequencing used naive CD4+ T cells sorted from blood. The subset denotes: CD45RA+ positively selected. The TCR originated in a young man in good health. The chain has TRBV27 and TRBJ2-7; the D gene could be TRBD1 or TRBD2 (5 bases each). The CDR3 region has the DNA TGTGCCAGCAAGGGGACGGGAAGCTACGAGCAGTACTTC. Encoded protein: CASKGTGSYEQYF.